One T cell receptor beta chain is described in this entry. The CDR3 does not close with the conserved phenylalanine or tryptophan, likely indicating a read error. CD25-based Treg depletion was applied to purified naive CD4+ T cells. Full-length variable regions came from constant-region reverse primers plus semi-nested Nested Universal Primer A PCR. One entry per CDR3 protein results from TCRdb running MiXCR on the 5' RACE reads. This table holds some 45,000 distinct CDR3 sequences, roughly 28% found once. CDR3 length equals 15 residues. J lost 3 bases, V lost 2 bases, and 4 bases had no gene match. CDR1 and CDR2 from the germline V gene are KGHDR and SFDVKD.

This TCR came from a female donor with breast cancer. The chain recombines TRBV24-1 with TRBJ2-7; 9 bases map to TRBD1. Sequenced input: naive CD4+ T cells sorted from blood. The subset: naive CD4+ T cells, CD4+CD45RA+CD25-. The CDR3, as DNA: TGTGCCACCAGTGATTGGACAGGGGTTGGCTACGAGCAGTACTCC. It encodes CATSDWTGVGYEQYS.